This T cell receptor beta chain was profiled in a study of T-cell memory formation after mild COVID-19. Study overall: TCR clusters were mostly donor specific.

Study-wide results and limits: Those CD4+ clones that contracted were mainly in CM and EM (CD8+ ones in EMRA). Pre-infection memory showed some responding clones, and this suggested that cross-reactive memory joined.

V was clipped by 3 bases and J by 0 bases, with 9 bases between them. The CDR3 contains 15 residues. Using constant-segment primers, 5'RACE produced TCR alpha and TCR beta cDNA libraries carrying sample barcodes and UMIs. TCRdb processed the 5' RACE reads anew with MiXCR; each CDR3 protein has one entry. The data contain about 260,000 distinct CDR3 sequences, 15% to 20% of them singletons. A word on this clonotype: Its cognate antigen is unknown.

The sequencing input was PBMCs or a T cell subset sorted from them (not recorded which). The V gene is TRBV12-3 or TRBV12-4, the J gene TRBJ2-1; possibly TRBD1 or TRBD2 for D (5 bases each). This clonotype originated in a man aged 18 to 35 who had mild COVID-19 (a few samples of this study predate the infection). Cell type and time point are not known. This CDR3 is CASSFRESSYNEQFF. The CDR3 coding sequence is TGTGCCAGCAGTTTCAGGGAGAGCTCCTACAATGAGCAGTTCTTC.